Listed here is a single T cell receptor beta chain. Germline V lookup: CDR1 MGHRA, CDR2 YSYEKL. V was shortened by 0 bases and J by 7 bases, with 19 bases between the two germline ends. The CDR3 spans 17 residues. These data originate in a study of blood T cell repertoires in COVID-19. For the study at large: Whether acute or convalescent, the COVID-19 samples came from the United States, Italy and Spain. Sources were T cells, B-cell-depleted T cells, or PBMCs; the material itself was cDNA or gDNA.

Original processing methods: Cell counts per sample came from amplifying reference gene primers. Only in-frame clones appear in the TCRdb table, and some are missing; sequencing was by immunoSEQ multiplex PCR. D and trimming were read from the DNA, whereas the V and J calls and clone size are those reported in that table. In the table there are under 300,000 clones, about nine tenths of which are singletons. Specimen: peripheral blood. The J gene is TRBJ2-1, the V gene TRBV4-1; TRBD2 might be the D (6 bases). The clonotype originates from a woman aged 40 to 50 who had recovered from COVID-19. CDR3 in amino acids: CASSQDRTSWPENEQFF. CDR3 DNA: TGCGCCAGCAGCCAAGACCGCACTAGCTGGCCAGAGAATGAGCAGTTCTTC.